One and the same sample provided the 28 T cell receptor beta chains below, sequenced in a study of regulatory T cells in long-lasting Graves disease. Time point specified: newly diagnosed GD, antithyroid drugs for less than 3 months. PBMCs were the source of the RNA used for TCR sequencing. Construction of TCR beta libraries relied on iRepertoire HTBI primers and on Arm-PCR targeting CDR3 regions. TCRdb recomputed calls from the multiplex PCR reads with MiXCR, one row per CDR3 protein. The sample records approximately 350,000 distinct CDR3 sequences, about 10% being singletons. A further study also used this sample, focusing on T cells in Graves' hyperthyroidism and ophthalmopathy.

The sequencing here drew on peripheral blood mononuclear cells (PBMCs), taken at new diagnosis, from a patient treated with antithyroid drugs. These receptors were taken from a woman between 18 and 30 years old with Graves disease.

DNA for the CDR3: TGTGCCAGCAGCGGACAGGGAAGCACAGATACGCAGTATTTT. Residues: CASSGQGSTDTQYF. The rearrangement uses TRBV27 and TRBJ2-3; 8 nucleotides agree with TRBD1. The CDR3 has 14 residues. J gave up 0 bases and V 6 bases, and 2 bases lay outside the gene matches. Germline CDR1 reads MNHEY; CDR2 reads SMNVEV (reference sequence).

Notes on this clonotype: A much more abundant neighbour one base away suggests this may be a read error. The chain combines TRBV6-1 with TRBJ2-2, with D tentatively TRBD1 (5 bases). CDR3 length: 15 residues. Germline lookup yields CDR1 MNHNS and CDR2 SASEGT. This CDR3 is CASSTTEPNTWELFF. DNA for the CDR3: TGTGCCAGCAGTACGACAGAACCGAACACCTGGGAGCTGTTTTTT.

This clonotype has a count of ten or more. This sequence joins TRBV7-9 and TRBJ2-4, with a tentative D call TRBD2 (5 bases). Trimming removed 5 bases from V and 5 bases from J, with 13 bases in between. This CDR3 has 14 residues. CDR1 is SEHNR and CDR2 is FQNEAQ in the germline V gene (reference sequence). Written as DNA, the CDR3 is TGTGCCAGCAGCCTCGTTACTAGGGAAAACATTCAGTACTTC. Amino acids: CASSLVTRENIQYF.

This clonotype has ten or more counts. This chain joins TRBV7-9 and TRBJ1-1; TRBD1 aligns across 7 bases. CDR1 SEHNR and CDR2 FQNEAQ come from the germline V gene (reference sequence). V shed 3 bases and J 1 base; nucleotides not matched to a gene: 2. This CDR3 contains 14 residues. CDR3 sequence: CASSFGTANTEAFF. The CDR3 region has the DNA TGTGCCAGCAGCTTCGGGACAGCGAACACTGAAGCTTTCTTT. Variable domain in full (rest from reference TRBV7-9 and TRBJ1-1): DTGVSQNPRHKITKRGQNVTFRCDPISEHNRLYWYRQTLGQGPEFLTYFQNEAQLEKSRLLSDRFSAERPKGSFSTLEIQRTEQGDSAMYLCASSFGTANTEAFFGQGTRLTVV.

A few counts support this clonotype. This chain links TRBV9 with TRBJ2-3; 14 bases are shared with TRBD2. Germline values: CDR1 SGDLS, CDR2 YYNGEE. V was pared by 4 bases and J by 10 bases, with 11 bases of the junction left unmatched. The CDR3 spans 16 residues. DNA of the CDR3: TGTGCCAGCAGCACTGCCCCGGGACTAGCGGGGGAAGCGCAGTATTTT. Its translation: CASSTAPGLAGEAQYF.

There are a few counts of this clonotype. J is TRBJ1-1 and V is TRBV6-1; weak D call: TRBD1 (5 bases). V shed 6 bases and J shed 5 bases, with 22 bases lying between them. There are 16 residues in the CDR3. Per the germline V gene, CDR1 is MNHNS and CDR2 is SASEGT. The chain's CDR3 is CASSTATTWRGTEAFF. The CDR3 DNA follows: TGTGCCAGCAGCACCGCGACGACTTGGAGGGGAACTGAAGCTTTCTTT.

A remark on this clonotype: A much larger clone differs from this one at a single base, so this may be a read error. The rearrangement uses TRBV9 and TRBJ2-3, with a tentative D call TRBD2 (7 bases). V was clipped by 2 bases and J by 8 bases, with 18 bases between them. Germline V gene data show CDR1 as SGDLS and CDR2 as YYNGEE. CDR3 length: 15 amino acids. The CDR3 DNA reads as TGTGCCAGCAGCGTCCTTGGGGGGGGCCCAGGTACGCAGTATTTT. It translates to CASSVLGGGPGTQYF. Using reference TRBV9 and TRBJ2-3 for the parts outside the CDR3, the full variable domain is DSGVTQTPKHLITATGQRVTLRCSPRSGDLSVYWYQQSLDQGLQFLIQYYNGEERAKGNILERFSAQQFPDLHSELNLSSLELGDSALYFCASSVLGGGPGTQYFGPGTRLTVL.

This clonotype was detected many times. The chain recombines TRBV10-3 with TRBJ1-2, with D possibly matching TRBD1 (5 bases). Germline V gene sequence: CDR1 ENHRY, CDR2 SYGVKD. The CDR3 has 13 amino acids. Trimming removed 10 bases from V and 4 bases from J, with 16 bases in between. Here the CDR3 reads CATGGGAGYGYTF. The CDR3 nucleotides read TGTGCCACGGGGGGGGGTGCCGGCTATGGCTACACCTTC.

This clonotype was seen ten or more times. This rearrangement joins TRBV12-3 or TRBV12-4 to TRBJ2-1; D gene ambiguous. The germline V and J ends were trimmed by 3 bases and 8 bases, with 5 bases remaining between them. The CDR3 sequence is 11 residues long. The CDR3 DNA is TGTGCCAGCAGTTTGTTCCATGAGCAGTTCTTC. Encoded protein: CASSLFHEQFF.

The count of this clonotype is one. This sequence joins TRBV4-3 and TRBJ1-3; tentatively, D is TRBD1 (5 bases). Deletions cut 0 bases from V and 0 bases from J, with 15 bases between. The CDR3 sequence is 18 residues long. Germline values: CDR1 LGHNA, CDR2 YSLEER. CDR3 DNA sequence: TGCGCCAGCAGCCAAGACATGGCGGGGGGATACTCTGGAAACACCATATATTTT. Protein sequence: CASSQDMAGGYSGNTIYF.

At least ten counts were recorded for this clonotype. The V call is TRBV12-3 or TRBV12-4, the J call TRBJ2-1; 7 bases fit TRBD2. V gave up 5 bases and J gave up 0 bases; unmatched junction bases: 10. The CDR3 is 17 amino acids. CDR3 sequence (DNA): TGTGCCAGCAGTCCTCGACTAGCCCCTAGCTCCTACAATGAGCAGTTCTTC. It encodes CASSPRLAPSSYNEQFF.

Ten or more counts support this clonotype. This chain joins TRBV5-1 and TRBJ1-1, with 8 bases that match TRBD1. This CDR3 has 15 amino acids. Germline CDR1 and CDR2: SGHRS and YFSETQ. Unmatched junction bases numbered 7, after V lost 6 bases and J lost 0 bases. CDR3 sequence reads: CASTLGQGLNTEAFF. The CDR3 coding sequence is TGCGCCAGCACCCTAGGACAGGGACTGAACACTGAAGCTTTCTTT.

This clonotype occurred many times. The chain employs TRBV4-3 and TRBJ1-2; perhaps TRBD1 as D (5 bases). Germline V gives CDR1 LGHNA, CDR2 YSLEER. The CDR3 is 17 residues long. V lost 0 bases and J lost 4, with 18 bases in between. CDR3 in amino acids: CASSQDSSGTGSYGYTF. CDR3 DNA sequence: TGCGCCAGCAGCCAAGATAGCTCAGGGACCGGATCCTATGGCTACACCTTC.

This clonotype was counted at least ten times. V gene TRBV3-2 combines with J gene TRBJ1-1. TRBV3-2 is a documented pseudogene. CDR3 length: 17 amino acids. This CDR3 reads CASSRRDYHHLNTEAFF. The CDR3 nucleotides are TGTGCCAGCAGCCGAAGGGATTACCATCATCTGAACACTGAAGCTTTCTTT.

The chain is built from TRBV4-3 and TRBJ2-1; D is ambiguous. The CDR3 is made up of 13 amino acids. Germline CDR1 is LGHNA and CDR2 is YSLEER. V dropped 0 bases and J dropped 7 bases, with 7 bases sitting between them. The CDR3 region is CASSQEGWNEQFF. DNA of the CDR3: TGCGCCAGCAGCCAAGAAGGGTGGAATGAGCAGTTCTTC.

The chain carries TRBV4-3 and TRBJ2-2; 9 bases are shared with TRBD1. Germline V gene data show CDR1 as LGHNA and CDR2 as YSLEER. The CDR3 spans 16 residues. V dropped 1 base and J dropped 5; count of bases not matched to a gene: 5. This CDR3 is CASSQGPGQGTGELFF. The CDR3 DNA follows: TGCGCCAGCAGCCAAGGCCCGGGACAGGGAACCGGGGAGCTGTTTTTT.

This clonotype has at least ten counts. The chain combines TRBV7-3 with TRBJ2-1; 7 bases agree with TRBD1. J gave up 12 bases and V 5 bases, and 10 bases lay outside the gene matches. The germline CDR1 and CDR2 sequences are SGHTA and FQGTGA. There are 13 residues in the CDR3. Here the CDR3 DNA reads TGTGCCAGCAGCCAAGGGGGCTCCGTCGGGCAGTTCTTC. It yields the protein CASSQGGSVGQFF.

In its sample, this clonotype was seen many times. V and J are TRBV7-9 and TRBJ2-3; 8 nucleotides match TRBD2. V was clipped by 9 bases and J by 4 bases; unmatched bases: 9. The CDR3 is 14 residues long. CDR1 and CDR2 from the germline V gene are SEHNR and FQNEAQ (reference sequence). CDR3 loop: CASREAGVADTQYF. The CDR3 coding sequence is TGTGCCAGTCGGGAAGCGGGAGTAGCAGATACGCAGTATTTT.

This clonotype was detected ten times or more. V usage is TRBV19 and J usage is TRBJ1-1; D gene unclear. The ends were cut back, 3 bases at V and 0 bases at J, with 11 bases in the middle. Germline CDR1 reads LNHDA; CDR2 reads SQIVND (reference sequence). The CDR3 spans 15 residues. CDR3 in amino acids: CASSISPLMNTEAFF. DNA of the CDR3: TGTGCCAGTAGTATTTCTCCCCTGATGAACACTGAAGCTTTCTTT.

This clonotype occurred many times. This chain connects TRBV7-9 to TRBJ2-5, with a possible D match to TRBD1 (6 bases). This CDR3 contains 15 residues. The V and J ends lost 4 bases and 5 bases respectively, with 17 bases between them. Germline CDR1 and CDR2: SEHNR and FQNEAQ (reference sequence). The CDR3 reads CASSSRQGQGETQYF. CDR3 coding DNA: TGTGCCAGCAGCTCCCGGCAGGGCCAGGGGGAGACCCAGTACTTC.

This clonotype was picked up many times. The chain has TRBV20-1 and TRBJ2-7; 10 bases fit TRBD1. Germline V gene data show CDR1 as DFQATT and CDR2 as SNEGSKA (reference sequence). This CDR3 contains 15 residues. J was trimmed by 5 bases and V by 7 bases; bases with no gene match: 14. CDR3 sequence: CSVQGGGQGTNEQYF. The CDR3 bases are TGCAGTGTCCAGGGAGGGGGACAGGGGACGAACGAGCAGTACTTC.

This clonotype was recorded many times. For the CDR3, the DNA is TGTGCCAGCAGTTTAGGTAGTCGAGTGAGTAATGAAAAACTGTTTTTT. Amino acid sequence: CASSLGSRVSNEKLFF. The chain uses TRBV12-3 or TRBV12-4 and TRBJ1-4; D gene unclear. This CDR3 is built from 16 residues. With 1 base removed from V and 4 bases from J, the gap between germline ends came to 13 bases.

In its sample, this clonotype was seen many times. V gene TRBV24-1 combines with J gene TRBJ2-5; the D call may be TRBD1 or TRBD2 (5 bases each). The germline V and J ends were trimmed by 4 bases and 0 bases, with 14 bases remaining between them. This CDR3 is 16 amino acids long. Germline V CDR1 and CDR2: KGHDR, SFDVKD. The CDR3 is CATSDMTLGDQETQYF. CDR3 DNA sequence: TGTGCCACCAGTGACATGACCCTGGGGGACCAAGAGACCCAGTACTTC.

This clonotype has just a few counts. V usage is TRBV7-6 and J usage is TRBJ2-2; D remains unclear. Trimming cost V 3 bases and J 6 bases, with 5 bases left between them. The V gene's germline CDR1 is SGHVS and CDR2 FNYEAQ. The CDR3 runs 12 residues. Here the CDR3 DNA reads TGTGCCAGCAGCTTCTTGGCCGGGGAGCTGTTTTTT. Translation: CASSFLAGELFF. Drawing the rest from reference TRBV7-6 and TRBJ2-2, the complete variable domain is GAGVSQSPRYKVTKRGQDVALRCDPISGHVSLYWYRQALGQGPEFLTYFNYEAQQDKSGLPNDRFSAERPEGSISTLTIQRTEQRDSAMYRCASSFLAGELFFGEGSRLTVL.

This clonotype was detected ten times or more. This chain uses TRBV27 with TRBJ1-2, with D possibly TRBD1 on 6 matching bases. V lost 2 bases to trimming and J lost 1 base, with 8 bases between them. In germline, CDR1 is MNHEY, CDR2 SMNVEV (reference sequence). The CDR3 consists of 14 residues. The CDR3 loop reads CASSLQGINYGYTF. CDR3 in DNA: TGTGCCAGCAGTTTACAGGGGATTAACTATGGCTACACCTTC.

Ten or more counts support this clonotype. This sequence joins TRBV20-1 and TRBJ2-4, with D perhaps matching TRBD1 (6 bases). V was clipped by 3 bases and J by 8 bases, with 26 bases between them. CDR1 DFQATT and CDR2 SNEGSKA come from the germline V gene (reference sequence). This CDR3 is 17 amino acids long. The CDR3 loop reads CSARLDRSDDHWDIQYF. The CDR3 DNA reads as TGCAGTGCTAGGTTAGACAGGTCCGACGATCACTGGGACATTCAGTACTTC.

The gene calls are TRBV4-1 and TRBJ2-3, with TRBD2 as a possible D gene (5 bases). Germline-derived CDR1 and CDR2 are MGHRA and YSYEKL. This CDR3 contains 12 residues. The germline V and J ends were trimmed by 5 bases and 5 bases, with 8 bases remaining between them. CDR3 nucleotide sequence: TGCGCCAGCAGCAAAGGAGGAGATACGCAGTATTTT. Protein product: CASSKGGDTQYF.

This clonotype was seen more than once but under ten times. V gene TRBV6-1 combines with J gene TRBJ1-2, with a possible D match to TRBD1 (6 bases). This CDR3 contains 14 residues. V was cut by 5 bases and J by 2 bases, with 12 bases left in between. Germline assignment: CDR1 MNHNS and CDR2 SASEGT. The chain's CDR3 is CASSQNRANYGYTF. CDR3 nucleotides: TGTGCCAGCAGTCAAAACAGGGCGAACTATGGCTACACCTTC.